This passage covers 26 T cell receptor beta chains from one sample sequenced in a study of blood T cell repertoires in COVID-19. Clones were read by immunoSEQ multiplex PCR, and TCRdb kept only the in-frame ones, dropping some. The profile shows about 58,000 clones, about 89% of them singletons. The sample taken for sequencing was peripheral blood. The receptors were gathered from a woman aged 55 to 70 with active COVID-19.

This clone was detected only once. The V gene is TRBV10-2, the J gene TRBJ2-7; D might be TRBD1 (6 bases). This CDR3 spans 11 amino acids. In germline, CDR1 is WSHSY, CDR2 SAAADI. The V and J ends lost 6 bases and 7 bases respectively, with 10 bases between them. The CDR3 spells CASSVGGEQYF. The CDR3 bases are TGCGCCAGCAGCGTAGGGGGTGAGCAGTACTTC.

The rearrangement joins TRBV10-3 to TRBJ1-6; 10 bases fit TRBD1. V lost 5 bases, J lost 8 bases, and 6 bases stayed unmatched. Per the germline V gene, CDR1 is ENHRY and CDR2 is SYGVKD. There are 15 residues in the CDR3. CDR3 DNA: TGTGCCATCAGTACCTCCGGGACAGGGGATTCACCCCTCCACTTT. Encoded protein: CAISTSGTGDSPLHF.

The genes are TRBV6-5 and TRBJ2-3; D is unresolved. Trimming removed 8 bases at V and 5 bases at J, with 8 bases between. Germline CDR1 reads MNHEY; CDR2 reads SVGAGI. The CDR3 loop spans 11 amino acids. The CDR3 spells CASLPGDTQYF. In nucleotides, the CDR3 is TGTGCCAGCCTACCGGGAGATACGCAGTATTTT.

In this sample, this clone turned up a few times. The rearrangement uses TRBV5-1 and TRBJ2-2, with a weak D call TRBD2 (5 bases). Germline V gene sequence: CDR1 SGHRS, CDR2 YFSETQ. The V and J ends lost 4 bases and 1 base respectively, with 14 bases between them. The CDR3 consists of 16 residues. The CDR3: CASSRRETLNTGELFF. Here the CDR3 DNA reads TGCGCCAGCAGCCGAAGGGAGACATTGAACACCGGGGAGCTGTTTTTT. Complete variable domain (other parts from reference TRBV5-1 and TRBJ2-2): KAGVTQTPRYLIKTRGQQVTLSCSPISGHRSVSWYQQTPGQGLQFLFEYFSETQRNKGNFPGRFSGRQFSNSRSEMNVSTLELGDSALYLCASSRRETLNTGELFFGEGSRLTVL.

In its sample, this clone was seen a few times. This chain connects TRBV9 to TRBJ2-7; 7 bases match TRBD1. The J segment lost 3 bases and the V segment lost 3 bases, leaving 6 bases of the junction unmatched. CDR1 is SGDLS, CDR2 YYNGEE, per germline. This CDR3 contains 14 residues. The CDR3 nucleotides read TGTGCCAGCAGCGCGGGACAGACCCTCTACGAGCAGTACTTC. This translates into CASSAGQTLYEQYF.

The V gene is TRBV20-1, the J gene TRBJ2-2; D is uncertain. The V and J ends lost 6 bases and 2 bases respectively, with 4 bases between them. The V gene's germline CDR1 is DFQATT and CDR2 SNEGSKA (reference sequence). The CDR3 has 11 residues. The CDR3 sequence: CSAPNTGELFF. The CDR3, as DNA: TGCAGTGCCCCAAACACCGGGGAGCTGTTTTTT.

The chain joins TRBV5-6 to TRBJ2-7; TRBD1 aligns across 7 bases. From germline, CDR1 is SGHDT and CDR2 YYEEEE. The CDR3 is made up of 13 amino acids. V dropped 6 bases and J dropped 3; count of bases not matched to a gene: 6. The DNA for the CDR3 is TGTGCCAGCACCCGGGACAGTTTCTACGAGCAGTACTTC. It is translated as CASTRDSFYEQYF.

The chain joins TRBV10-1 to TRBJ2-1; TRBD2 is a possible D gene (7 bases). CDR3 length: 18 residues. Germline lookup yields CDR1 WNHNN and CDR2 SYGVQD (reference sequence). V was clipped by 0 bases and J by 0 bases, with 15 bases between them. For the CDR3, the DNA is TGCGCCAGCAGTGAGTCGGGGCCCGGGGGGCCCTCCTACAATGAGCAGTTCTTC. Protein: CASSESGPGGPSYNEQFF.

V is TRBV29-1 and J is TRBJ2-7, with D tentatively TRBD2 (5 bases). Trimming left V 4 bases short and J 9 bases short, with 13 bases between. The CDR3 consists of 11 residues. Germline lookup yields CDR1 SQVTM and CDR2 ANQGSEA. In nucleotides, the CDR3 is TGCAGCGTTGTCCAGGACTGGGGGCAGTACTTC. Amino acid sequence: CSVVQDWGQYF.

This clone was counted once. The V call is TRBV5-8, the J call TRBJ2-5, with 7 bases that match TRBD2. CDR1 is SGHTS and CDR2 is YDEGEE in the germline V gene. The CDR3 runs 14 residues. V lost 1 base, J lost 2 bases, and 2 bases stayed unmatched. This CDR3 reads CASSLMGGQETQYF. The CDR3 nucleotides are TGTGCCAGCAGCTTGATGGGGGGGCAAGAGACCCAGTACTTC.

This chain uses TRBV15 with TRBJ1-6; 7 bases line up with TRBD1. Germline V CDR1 and CDR2: LNHNV, YYDKDF (reference sequence). Trimming removed 4 bases from V and 7 bases from J; junction bases left unmatched: 10. The CDR3 has 16 residues. The chain's CDR3 is CATSTLPPGGNSPLHF. DNA for the CDR3: TGTGCCACCAGCACCCTCCCCCCAGGGGGGAATTCACCCCTCCACTTT.

The chain recombines TRBV13 with TRBJ1-2, with 10 bases lining up with TRBD1. The ends lost 1 base at V and 1 base at J; junction bases unmatched: 6. Germline assignment: CDR1 PRHDT and CDR2 FYEKMQ (reference sequence). There are 17 residues in the CDR3. CDR3 amino acids: CASSLVGTGEFNYGYTF. The CDR3 nucleotides are TGTGCCAGCAGCTTAGTTGGGACAGGGGAATTTAACTATGGCTACACCTTC.

The chain uses TRBV6-1 and TRBJ2-3; D is possibly TRBD1 (5 bases). Trimming shortened V by 1 base and J by 3 bases, and 8 bases separated the two germline ends. Germline V gene data show CDR1 as MNHNS and CDR2 as SASEGT. The CDR3 is 14 amino acids. The CDR3 DNA reads TGTGCCAGCAGTGAAGGGGGCCCGACAGATACGCAGTATTTT. As protein: CASSEGGPTDTQYF.

This clone appeared a few times. V is TRBV2 and J is TRBJ2-1; possible D gene TRBD1, 5 bases. Looked up from germline, CDR1 is SNHLY and CDR2 is FYNNEI. The V end lost 7 bases, the J end lost 7 bases, and 14 bases lay between the germline ends. CDR3 length: 13 residues. CDR3 in amino acids: CASMAGLWNEQFF. The DNA for the CDR3 is TGTGCCAGCATGGCAGGGCTTTGGAATGAGCAGTTCTTC.

The chain joins TRBV2 to TRBJ2-6, with unresolved D. The CDR3 has 15 residues. V lost 6 bases and J lost 3, with 12 bases in between. Germline V CDR1 and CDR2: SNHLY, FYNNEI. CDR3 coding DNA: TGTGCCAGCAGAGGAGATCTGGGTGGGGCCAACGTCCTGACTTTC. This translates into CASRGDLGGANVLTF. Drawing the rest from reference TRBV2 and TRBJ2-6, the complete variable domain is EPEVTQTPSHQVTQMGQEVILRCVPISNHLYFYWYRQILGQKVEFLVSFYNNEISEKSEIFDDQFSVERPDGSNFTLKIRSTKLEDSAMYFCASRGDLGGANVLTFGAGSRLTVL.

The CDR3 region is CAISPQGDTEAFF. The DNA for the CDR3 is TGTGCCATCAGTCCTCAGGGGGACACTGAAGCTTTCTTT. The V gene is TRBV10-3, the J gene TRBJ1-1; 7 positions match TRBD1. Germline loops: CDR1 ENHRY, CDR2 SYGVKD. The trim removed 5 bases at V and 3 bases at J, leaving 3 bases unmatched. The CDR3 is 13 residues long.

The V gene is TRBV9, the J gene TRBJ1-2; 9 nucleotides line up with TRBD1. Germline assignment: CDR1 SGDLS and CDR2 YYNGEE. After removal of 3 bases from V and 4 bases from J, the junction contained 7 bases not matched to a gene. The CDR3 has 15 residues. This CDR3 reads CASSDPGTGRYGYTF. In nucleotides, the CDR3 is TGTGCCAGCAGCGACCCCGGGACAGGGCGCTATGGCTACACCTTC.

The chain employs TRBV4-2 and TRBJ2-5; D is perhaps TRBD2 (6 bases). The germline V gene encodes CDR1 LGHNA and CDR2 YNFKEQ. Trimming cost V 0 bases and J 7 bases, with 9 bases left between them. This CDR3 has 13 amino acids. CDR3: CASSQDGGGTQYF. The CDR3 region has the DNA TGTGCCAGCAGCCAAGATGGGGGAGGGACCCAGTACTTC.

As DNA, the CDR3 is TGTGCCAGCAGCTTAGACACGAACACTGAAGCTTTCTTT. Amino acid sequence: CASSLDTNTEAFF. This chain joins TRBV7-6 and TRBJ1-1; D is unresolved. The V gene's germline CDR1 is SGHVS and CDR2 FNYEAQ. The V gene lost 1 base and the J gene lost 1 base, with 4 bases spanning the gap. CDR3 length: 13 residues. Filled out from reference TRBV7-6 and TRBJ1-1, the complete variable domain reads GAGVSQSPRYKVTKRGQDVALRCDPISGHVSLYWYRQALGQGPEFLTYFNYEAQQDKSGLPNDRFSAERPEGSISTLTIQRTEQRDSAMYRCASSLDTNTEAFFGQGTRLTVV.

This clone has just a few counts. The DNA of the CDR3 is TGTGCCAGCAGCGTAGCTCTCGGGTCTGGAAACACCATATATTTT. This sequence encodes CASSVALGSGNTIYF. The rearrangement uses TRBV9 and TRBJ1-3; D remains unclear. The CDR3 spans 15 residues. Germline-derived CDR1 and CDR2 are SGDLS and YYNGEE. V gave up 0 bases and J gave up 1 base, with 8 bases separating them.

The rearrangement links TRBV29-1 to TRBJ2-7, with TRBD1 matching 8 bases. The CDR3 is 14 amino acids. The germline V gene has CDR1 SQVTM and CDR2 ANQGSEA. V dropped 5 bases and J dropped 1; count of bases not matched to a gene: 7. Here the CDR3 reads CSVIIGQGSYEQYF. CDR3 DNA sequence: TGCAGCGTTATTATAGGACAGGGATCCTACGAGCAGTACTTC.

This sequence joins TRBV11-3 and TRBJ1-1; the D is unclear. V lost 2 bases and J lost 1, with 5 bases in between. The CDR3 length is 13 residues. Per the germline V gene, CDR1 is SGHNT and CDR2 is YENEEA. CDR3 sequence reads: CASSLSGNTEAFF. The CDR3 region has the DNA TGTGCCAGCAGCTTATCAGGGAACACTGAAGCTTTCTTT.

The chain has TRBV2 and TRBJ2-5; tentative D call: TRBD2 (7 bases). Germline V gene data show CDR1 as SNHLY and CDR2 as FYNNEI. V was trimmed by 0 bases and J by 4 bases, leaving 9 bases between them. This CDR3 has 14 residues. The CDR3 sequence is CASSEARGGETQYF. The DNA for the CDR3 is TGTGCCAGCAGTGAAGCAAGGGGGGGAGAGACCCAGTACTTC.

In its sample, this clone ranks as large. The chain is built from TRBV2 and TRBJ1-5; a possible D gene is TRBD1 (5 bases). Germline V gene sequence: CDR1 SNHLY, CDR2 FYNNEI. The CDR3 loop spans 13 amino acids. V was cut by 9 bases and J by 1 base, with 10 bases left in between. The CDR3 DNA reads TGTGCCAGGGGGCTTGGGAGCAATCAGCCCCAGCATTTT. Protein sequence: CARGLGSNQPQHF.

The chain recombines TRBV19 with TRBJ2-5, with 11 nucleotides matching TRBD2. This CDR3 region has 13 residues. The V and J ends lost 3 bases and 8 bases, in that order; junction bases with no gene match: 2. Germline CDR1 and CDR2: LNHDA and SQIVND (reference sequence). CDR3 protein: CASSITSGGTQYF. The DNA for the CDR3 is TGTGCCAGTAGTATTACTAGCGGGGGAACCCAGTACTTC.

The chain recombines TRBV18 with TRBJ2-4, with TRBD1 identical over 8 bases. The CDR3 loop spans 13 amino acids. Germline values: CDR1 KGHSH, CDR2 LQKENI. The V and J ends lost 4 bases and 9 bases, in that order; junction bases with no gene match: 5. CDR3 residues: CASSRDRGGIQYF. In DNA form, the CDR3 reads TGTGCCAGCTCACGCGACAGGGGTGGCATTCAGTACTTC.